This passage covers 23 T cell receptor beta chains from one sample sequenced in a study of regulatory T cells in long-lasting Graves disease. Both iRepertoire HTBI primers and Arm-PCR of CDR3 regions were used to build the TCR beta libraries. Each CDR3 protein is one row after TCRdb ran MiXCR on the multiplex PCR reads. The table shows about 470,000 distinct CDR3 sequences, with roughly 20% occurring only once. As for time point: persistent/refractory GD, antithyroid drugs over 5 years with positive TRAb. Construction of the TCR library relied on RNA isolated from PBMCs. The sequenced sample was peripheral blood mononuclear cells (PBMCs), obtained when the disease was refractory, from a patient treated with antithyroid drugs. These receptors came from a female donor with Graves disease.

At least ten counts were recorded for this clonotype. The chain recombines TRBV28 with TRBJ2-7, with 11 bases aligning to TRBD1. The V gene end was trimmed by 7 bases and the J gene end by 6 bases; junction bases not matched to a gene: 8. Germline V gives CDR1 MDHEN, CDR2 SYDVKM. This CDR3 is 14 amino acids long. The CDR3 spells CASTPRDRGIEQYF. Written as DNA, the CDR3 is TGTGCCAGCACCCCTCGGGACAGGGGGATCGAGCAGTACTTC.

This clonotype was detected ten times or more. The J gene is TRBJ1-1, the V gene TRBV2; D gene unclear. Per germline, CDR1 SNHLY and CDR2 FYNNEI. The CDR3 totals 15 residues. V dropped 0 bases and J dropped 10 bases, with 18 bases sitting between them. The CDR3 region has the DNA TGTGCCAGCAGTGAAGCCGGGCAGCCTCTCTTTAGAGCTTTCTTT. This gives the protein CASSEAGQPLFRAFF.

This clonotype showed up many times. Here the CDR3 DNA reads TGTGCCAGCAGTGAATCATGGACCCTGGCGGGACAGCCCCAGCATTTT. Amino acid sequence: CASSESWTLAGQPQHF. The genes are TRBV2 and TRBJ1-5, with D unclear. Per germline, CDR1 SNHLY and CDR2 FYNNEI. The CDR3 is made up of 16 amino acids. Trimming took off 2 bases at V and 7 bases at J, with 18 bases between the two ends.

For this clonotype: In this CDR3 the conserved last residue, phenylalanine or tryptophan, is missing, so a read error is likely. The chain couples TRBV10-3 to TRBJ2-7; D may match TRBD1 or TRBD2 (6 bases each). Looked up from germline, CDR1 is ENHRY and CDR2 is SYGVKD. The CDR3 is 14 amino acids. Trimming pared 7 bases from V and 6 bases from J, leaving 19 bases between. CDR3 nucleotide sequence: TGTGCCATCATGACGGAGGGGGGCTCGGGCGAGCAGTACCTC. Translation: CAIMTEGGSGEQYL.

Ten or more counts support this clonotype. The chain has TRBV7-2 and TRBJ1-1; D not resolved. Trimming left V 5 bases short and J 7 bases short, with 8 bases between. CDR1 is SGHTA and CDR2 is FQGNSA in the germline V gene. The CDR3 covers 11 residues. CDR3 in DNA: TGTGCCAGCAGCGTACACCATGAAGCTTTCTTT. This codes for CASSVHHEAFF.

This clonotype was seen a handful of times. V and J are TRBV6-1 and TRBJ1-4; D is undetermined. CDR1 MNHNS and CDR2 SASEGT come from the germline V gene. The CDR3 loop spans 12 amino acids. Trimming pared 7 bases from V and 7 bases from J, leaving 10 bases between. The CDR3 DNA sequence: TGTGCCAGCACGGAAATGGGTGAAAAACTGTTTTTT. Translated: CASTEMGEKLFF.

This clonotype was counted at least ten times. This chain connects TRBV7-2 to TRBJ2-5; 11 bases fit TRBD2. J lost 2 bases, V lost 4 bases, and 6 bases had no gene match. The V gene's germline CDR1 is SGHTA and CDR2 FQGNSA. This CDR3 has 16 amino acids. This CDR3 is CASSSWTSGLQETQYF. The DNA of the CDR3 is TGTGCCAGCAGCTCCTGGACTAGCGGGCTTCAAGAGACCCAGTACTTC.

This clonotype was detected ten times or more. The rearrangement links TRBV28 to TRBJ2-5; D unclear. The CDR3 is 15 amino acids. Looked up from germline, CDR1 is MDHEN and CDR2 is SYDVKM. Between the trimmed V and J ends, which lost 5 bases and 3 bases, there was a span of 16 bases. CDR3 region: CASSRWVGNEETQYF. CDR3 DNA sequence: TGTGCCAGCAGTCGGTGGGTAGGAAACGAAGAGACCCAGTACTTC. Drawing the rest from reference TRBV28 and TRBJ2-5, the complete variable domain is DVKVTQSSRYLVKRTGEKVFLECVQDMDHENMFWYRQDPGLGLRLIYFSYDVKMKEKGDIPEGYSVSREKKERFSLILESASTNQTSMYLCASSRWVGNEETQYFGPGTRLLVL.

This clonotype has just a few counts. The V and J genes are TRBV6-1 and TRBJ2-1; possible D gene TRBD1, 5 bases. The CDR3 totals 14 residues. V lost 9 bases, J lost 4 bases, and 16 bases lay in between. Germline V gene data show CDR1 as MNHNS and CDR2 as SASEGT. This CDR3 is CASVGQGPYNEQFF. The CDR3 DNA reads as TGTGCCAGTGTGGGTCAGGGCCCTTACAATGAGCAGTTCTTC.

The rearrangement joins TRBV2 to TRBJ2-1; no clear D gene. The CDR3 is 12 residues long. The germline CDR1 and CDR2 sequences are SNHLY and FYNNEI. Trimming took 4 bases from V and 10 from J, leaving 11 bases between them. This chain's CDR3 is CASSVVPTEQFF. For the CDR3, the DNA is TGTGCCAGCAGTGTGGTTCCAACCGAGCAGTTCTTC. Supplemented by reference TRBV2 and TRBJ2-1, the full variable domain reads EPEVTQTPSHQVTQMGQEVILRCVPISNHLYFYWYRQILGQKVEFLVSFYNNEISEKSEIFDDQFSVERPDGSNFTLKIRSTKLEDSAMYFCASSVVPTEQFFGPGTRLTVL.

This clonotype was picked up a small number of times. The gene calls are TRBV7-2 and TRBJ2-3; possibly TRBD1 for D (6 bases). This CDR3 region has 15 residues. The germline gives CDR1 SGHTA, CDR2 FQGNSA. The germline V and J ends were trimmed by 1 base and 7 bases, with 15 bases remaining between them. CDR3 in DNA: TGTGCCAGCAGCTTAGTAACAGGGTACGGGAATACGCAGTATTTT. The encoded protein is CASSLVTGYGNTQYF.

V gene TRBV7-4 combines with J gene TRBJ1-2; D remains unclear. V lost 5 bases and J lost 4, with 14 bases in between. Germline V CDR1 and CDR2: SGHVT, SQSDAQ. The CDR3 has 14 residues. The CDR3 loop reads CASSQAGGPYGYTF. CDR3 sequence (DNA): TGTGCCAGCAGCCAAGCCGGAGGGCCCTATGGCTACACCTTC.

V usage is TRBV5-6 and J usage is TRBJ2-7; 10 bases agree with TRBD1. Germline V gene lookup returns CDR1 SGHDT and CDR2 YYEEEE. After removal of 0 bases from V and 3 bases from J, the junction contained 3 bases not matched to a gene. The CDR3 runs to 15 residues. The CDR3 DNA is TGTGCCAGCAGCTTGGGAGGGACAGGGGTCTACGAGCAGTACTTC. Translating it yields CASSLGGTGVYEQYF.

This clonotype was seen ten or more times. The chain combines TRBV28 with TRBJ2-2; no clear D. The CDR3 sequence is 11 residues long. The V end was cut by 3 bases, the J end by 6 bases, with 2 bases between. CDR1 and CDR2 (germline): MDHEN, SYDVKM. The CDR3 nucleotides read TGTGCCAGCAGTTTCTCCGGGGAGCTGTTTTTT. Protein sequence: CASSFSGELFF.

A word on this clonotype: This may arise from a read error, as a much more abundant clone is one base away. V is TRBV6-4 and J is TRBJ2-5, with D possibly TRBD2 on 5 matching bases. The CDR3 has 12 residues. The germline gives CDR1 MRHNA, CDR2 SNTAGT. The CDR3, as DNA: TGTGCCAGCAGTTGGAGGTTGGAGACCCCGTACTTC. It is translated as CASSWRLETPYF.

Many counts were recorded for this clonotype. In nucleotides, the CDR3 is TGTGCCAGCAGAAACAGGGTGAAAGGCACTGAAGCTTTCTTT. Its protein is CASRNRVKGTEAFF. J is TRBJ1-1 and V is TRBV6-1; tentative D call: TRBD1 (6 bases). Per germline, CDR1 MNHNS and CDR2 SASEGT. CDR3 length: 14 residues. Trimming removed 6 bases from V and 4 bases from J, with 15 bases in between.

CDR3 loop: CSARFINEQFF. DNA of the CDR3: TGCAGTGCCAGATTCATCAATGAGCAGTTCTTC. The chain employs TRBV20-1 and TRBJ2-1; D unresolved. V was clipped by 6 bases and J by 6 bases, with 9 bases between them. Germline-derived CDR1 and CDR2 are DFQATT and SNEGSKA (reference sequence). The CDR3 is 11 amino acids.

There are many counts of this clonotype. The chain joins TRBV6-2 or TRBV6-3 to TRBJ2-7; either TRBD1 or TRBD2 may fit D (5 bases each). CDR3 size: 17 residues. Germline V gene data show CDR1 as MNHEY and CDR2 as SVGEGT. Trimming took off 0 bases at V and 3 bases at J, with 18 bases between the two ends. CDR3 residues: CASSYSIGVGANYEQYF. CDR3 nucleotide sequence: TGTGCCAGCAGTTACTCGATAGGGGTCGGGGCGAACTACGAGCAGTACTTC.

With regard to this clonotype: Given a much more abundant clone one base away, this may be a read error. This chain links TRBV5-8 with TRBJ2-7; the D is unclear. Trimming took 4 bases from V and 3 from J, leaving 8 bases between them. CDR1 and CDR2 from the germline V gene are SGHTS and YDEGEE. This CDR3 has 12 residues. The CDR3 nucleotides read TGTGCCAGCAGCCACGACATCTACGAGCAGTACTTC. It yields the protein CASSHDIYEQYF.

In its sample, this clonotype was seen a few times. V and J are TRBV6-4 and TRBJ2-5; tentative D call: TRBD2 (5 bases). The germline gives CDR1 MRHNA, CDR2 SNTAGT. V gave up 7 bases and J gave up 4 bases, with 16 bases separating them. This CDR3 has 14 amino acids. The chain's CDR3 is CASNTRGRRETQYF. Here the CDR3 DNA reads TGTGCCAGCAACACCCGTGGGAGAAGAGAGACCCAGTACTTC.

This clonotype turned up a few times. The V gene is TRBV24-1, the J gene TRBJ2-1; D gene unclear. The J call could be wrong; TRBJ2-7 is a better fit for the DNA end. Germline lookup yields CDR1 KGHDR and CDR2 SFDVKD. The CDR3 is 13 amino acids. CDR3 loop: CATSDVDHTEQYF. Written as DNA, the CDR3 is TGTGCCACCAGTGATGTCGACCACACTGAGCAGTACTTC.

The chain recombines TRBV20-1 with TRBJ1-1; no clear D gene. CDR1 is DFQATT, CDR2 SNEGSKA, per germline (reference sequence). This CDR3 region has 11 residues. In nucleotides, the CDR3 is TGCATTGGGCAGGAGAACACTGAAGCTTTCTTT. Translation gives CIGQENTEAFF.

This clonotype has just a few counts. The gene calls are TRBV6-2 or TRBV6-3 and TRBJ1-2, with D uncertain. Germline-derived CDR1 and CDR2 are MNHEY and SVGEGT. The CDR3 sequence is 14 residues long. The germline V and J ends were trimmed by 5 bases and 4 bases, with 14 bases remaining between them. CDR3 amino acids: CASSGLGRVYGYTF. The CDR3 DNA reads TGTGCCAGCAGTGGCCTAGGGAGGGTCTATGGCTACACCTTC.